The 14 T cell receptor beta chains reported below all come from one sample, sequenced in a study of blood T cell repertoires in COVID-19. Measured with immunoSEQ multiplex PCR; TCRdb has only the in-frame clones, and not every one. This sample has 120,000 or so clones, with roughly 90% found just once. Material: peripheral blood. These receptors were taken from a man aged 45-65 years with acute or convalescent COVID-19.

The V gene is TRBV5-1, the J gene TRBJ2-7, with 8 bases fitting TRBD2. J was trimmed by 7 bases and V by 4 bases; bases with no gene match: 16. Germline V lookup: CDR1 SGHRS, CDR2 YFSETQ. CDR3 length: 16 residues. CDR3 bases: TGCGCCAGCAGCGTGATGACGGGAGCGGGAGTGGGGGAGCAGTACTTC. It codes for CASSVMTGAGVGEQYF.

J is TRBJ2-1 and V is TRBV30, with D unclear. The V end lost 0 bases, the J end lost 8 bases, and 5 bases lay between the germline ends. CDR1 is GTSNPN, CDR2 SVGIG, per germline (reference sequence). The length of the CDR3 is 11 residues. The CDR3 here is CAWSVSYEQFF. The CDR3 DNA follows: TGTGCCTGGAGTGTTAGTTATGAGCAGTTCTTC. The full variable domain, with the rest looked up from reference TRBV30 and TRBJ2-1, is SQTIHQWPATLVQPVGSPLSLECTVEGTSNPNLYWYRQAAGRGLQLLFYSVGIGQISSEVPQNLSASRPQDRQFILSSKKLLLSDSGFYLCAWSVSYEQFFGPGTRLTVL.

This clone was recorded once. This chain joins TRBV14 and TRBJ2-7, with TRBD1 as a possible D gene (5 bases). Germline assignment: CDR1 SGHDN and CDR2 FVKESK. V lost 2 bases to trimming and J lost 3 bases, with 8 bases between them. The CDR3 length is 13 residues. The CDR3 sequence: CASSQRTLYEQYF. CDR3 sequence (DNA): TGTGCCAGCAGCCAACGGACACTCTACGAGCAGTACTTC.

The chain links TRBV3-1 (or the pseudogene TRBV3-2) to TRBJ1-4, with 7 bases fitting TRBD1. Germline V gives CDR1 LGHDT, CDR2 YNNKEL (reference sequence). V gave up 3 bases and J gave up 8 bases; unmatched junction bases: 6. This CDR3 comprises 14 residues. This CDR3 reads CASSQKGALEKLFF. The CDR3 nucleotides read TGTGCCAGCAGCCAGAAGGGGGCGTTGGAAAAACTGTTTTTT.

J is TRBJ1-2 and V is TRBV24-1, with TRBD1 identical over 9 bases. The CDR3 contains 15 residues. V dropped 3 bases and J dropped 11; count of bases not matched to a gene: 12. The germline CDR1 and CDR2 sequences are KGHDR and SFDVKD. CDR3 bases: TGTGCCACCAGTGATCGGGACAGGGAACTCTATCCGTACACCTTC. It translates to CATSDRDRELYPYTF.

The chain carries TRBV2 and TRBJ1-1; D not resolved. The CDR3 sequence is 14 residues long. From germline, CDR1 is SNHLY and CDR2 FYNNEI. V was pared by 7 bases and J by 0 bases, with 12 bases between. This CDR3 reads CASKKRGLNTEAFF. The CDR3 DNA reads TGTGCCAGCAAAAAGAGAGGGCTGAACACTGAAGCTTTCTTT.

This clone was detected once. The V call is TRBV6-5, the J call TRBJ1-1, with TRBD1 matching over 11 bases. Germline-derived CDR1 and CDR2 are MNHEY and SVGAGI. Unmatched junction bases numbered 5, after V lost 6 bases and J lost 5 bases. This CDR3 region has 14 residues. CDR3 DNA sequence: TGTGCCAGCAGAGGACAGGGGGCTTTGACTGAAGCTTTCTTT. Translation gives CASRGQGALTEAFF.

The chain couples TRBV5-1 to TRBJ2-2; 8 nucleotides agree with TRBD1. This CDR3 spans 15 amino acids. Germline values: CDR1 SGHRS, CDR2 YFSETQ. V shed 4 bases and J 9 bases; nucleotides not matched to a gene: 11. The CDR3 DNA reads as TGCGCCAGCAGCACCCCGGGACAGGTGGTCAGGGAGCTGTTTTTT. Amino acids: CASSTPGQVVRELFF.

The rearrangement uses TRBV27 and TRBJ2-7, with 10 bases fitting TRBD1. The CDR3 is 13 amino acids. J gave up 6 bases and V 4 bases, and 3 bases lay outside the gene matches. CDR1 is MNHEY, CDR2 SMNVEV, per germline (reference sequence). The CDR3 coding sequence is TGTGCCAGCAGTTATGGGACAGGGGTCGAGCAGTACTTC. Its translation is CASSYGTGVEQYF.

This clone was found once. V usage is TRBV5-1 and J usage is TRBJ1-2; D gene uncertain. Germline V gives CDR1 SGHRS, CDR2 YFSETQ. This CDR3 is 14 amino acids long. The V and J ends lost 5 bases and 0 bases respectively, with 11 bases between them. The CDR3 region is CASSIQDSNYGYTF. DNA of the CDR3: TGCGCCAGCAGTATTCAGGATTCTAACTATGGCTACACCTTC.

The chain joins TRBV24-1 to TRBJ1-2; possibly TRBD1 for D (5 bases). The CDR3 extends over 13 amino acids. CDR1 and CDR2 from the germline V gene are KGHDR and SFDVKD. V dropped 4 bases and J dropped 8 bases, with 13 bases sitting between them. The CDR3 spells CATSDSPTEGYTF. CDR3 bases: TGTGCCACCAGTGACTCCCCGACAGAAGGCTACACCTTC.

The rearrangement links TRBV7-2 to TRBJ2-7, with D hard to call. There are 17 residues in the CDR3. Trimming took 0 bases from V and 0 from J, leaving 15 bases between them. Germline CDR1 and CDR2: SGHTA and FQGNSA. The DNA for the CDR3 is TGTGCCAGCAGCTTAGCCCCTGCGGCGGTAAGCTCCTACGAGCAGTACTTC. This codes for CASSLAPAAVSSYEQYF.

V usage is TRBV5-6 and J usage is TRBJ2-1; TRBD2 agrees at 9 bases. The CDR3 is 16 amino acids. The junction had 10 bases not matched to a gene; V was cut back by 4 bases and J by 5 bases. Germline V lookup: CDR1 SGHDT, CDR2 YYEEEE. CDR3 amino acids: CASSLQGLAINNEQFF. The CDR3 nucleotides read TGTGCCAGCAGCCTACAAGGACTAGCGATAAACAATGAGCAGTTCTTC.

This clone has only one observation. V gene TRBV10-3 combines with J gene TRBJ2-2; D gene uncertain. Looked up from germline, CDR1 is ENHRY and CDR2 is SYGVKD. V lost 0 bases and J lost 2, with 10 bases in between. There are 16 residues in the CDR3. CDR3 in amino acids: CAISESLGSNTGELFF. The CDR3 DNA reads TGTGCCATCAGTGAGTCGCTAGGCAGTAACACCGGGGAGCTGTTTTTT.